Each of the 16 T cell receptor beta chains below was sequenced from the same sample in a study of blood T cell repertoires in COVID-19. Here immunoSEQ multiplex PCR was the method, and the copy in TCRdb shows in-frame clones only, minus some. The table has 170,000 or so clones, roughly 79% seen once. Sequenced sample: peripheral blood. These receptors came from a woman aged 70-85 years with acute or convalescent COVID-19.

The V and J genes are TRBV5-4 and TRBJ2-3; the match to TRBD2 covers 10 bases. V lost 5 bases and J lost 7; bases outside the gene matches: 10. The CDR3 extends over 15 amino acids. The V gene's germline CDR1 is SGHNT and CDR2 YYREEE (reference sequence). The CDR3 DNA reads TGTGCCAGCAGTTTAGCGGGAGGAAGTGGGAATACGCAGTATTTT. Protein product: CASSLAGGSGNTQYF.

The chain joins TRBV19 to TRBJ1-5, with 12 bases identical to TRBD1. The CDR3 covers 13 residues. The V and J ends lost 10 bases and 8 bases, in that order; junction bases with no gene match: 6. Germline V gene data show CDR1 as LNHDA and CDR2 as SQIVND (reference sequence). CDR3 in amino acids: CATQGQGAEPQHF. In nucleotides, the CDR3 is TGTGCCACCCAGGGACAGGGGGCAGAGCCCCAGCATTTT.

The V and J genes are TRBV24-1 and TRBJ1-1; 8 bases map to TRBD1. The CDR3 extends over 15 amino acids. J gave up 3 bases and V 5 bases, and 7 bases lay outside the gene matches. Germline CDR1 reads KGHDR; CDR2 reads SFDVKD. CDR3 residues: CATSGAGTGYTEAFF. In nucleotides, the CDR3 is TGTGCCACCAGTGGTGCCGGGACAGGATACACTGAAGCTTTCTTT.

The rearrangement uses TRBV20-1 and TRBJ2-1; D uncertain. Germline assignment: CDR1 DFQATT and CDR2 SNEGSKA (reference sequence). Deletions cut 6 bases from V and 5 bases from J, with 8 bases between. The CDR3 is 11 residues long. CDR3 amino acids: CSAVIDNEQFF. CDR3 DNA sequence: TGCAGTGCGGTGATAGACAATGAGCAGTTCTTC.

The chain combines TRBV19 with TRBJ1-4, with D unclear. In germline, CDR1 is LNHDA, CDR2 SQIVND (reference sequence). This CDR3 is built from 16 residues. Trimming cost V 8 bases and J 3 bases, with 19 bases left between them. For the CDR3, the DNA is TGTGCCAGTGGAGGTGGCATCGGAGCCCCTAATGAAAAACTGTTTTTT. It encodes CASGGGIGAPNEKLFF.

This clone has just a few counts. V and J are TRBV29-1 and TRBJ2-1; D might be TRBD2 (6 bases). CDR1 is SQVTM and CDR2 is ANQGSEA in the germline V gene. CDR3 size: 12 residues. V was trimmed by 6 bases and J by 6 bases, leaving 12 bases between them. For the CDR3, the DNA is TGCAGCGTAATTCGGGGGTTCAATGAGCAGTTCTTC. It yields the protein CSVIRGFNEQFF.

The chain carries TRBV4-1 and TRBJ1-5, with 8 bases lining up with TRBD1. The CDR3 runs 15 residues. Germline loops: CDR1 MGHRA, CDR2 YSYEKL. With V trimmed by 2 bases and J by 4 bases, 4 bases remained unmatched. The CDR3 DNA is TGCGCCAGCAGCCAACCGGACAGGGCGAATCAGCCCCAGCATTTT. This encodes CASSQPDRANQPQHF.

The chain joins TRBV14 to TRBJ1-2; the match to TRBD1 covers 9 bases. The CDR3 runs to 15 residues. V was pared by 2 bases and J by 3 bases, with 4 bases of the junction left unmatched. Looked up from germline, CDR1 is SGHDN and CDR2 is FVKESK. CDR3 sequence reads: CASSQPGTGYYGYTF. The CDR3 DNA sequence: TGTGCCAGCAGCCAACCCGGGACAGGGTACTATGGCTACACCTTC.

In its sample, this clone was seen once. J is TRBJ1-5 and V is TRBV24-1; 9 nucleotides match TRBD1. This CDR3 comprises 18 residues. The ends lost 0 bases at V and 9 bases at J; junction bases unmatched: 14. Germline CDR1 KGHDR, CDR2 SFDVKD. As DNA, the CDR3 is TGTGCCACCAGTGATTTGCACAGGGGGCTCTTCCCACTGGGGCCCCAGCATTTT. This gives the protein CATSDLHRGLFPLGPQHF.

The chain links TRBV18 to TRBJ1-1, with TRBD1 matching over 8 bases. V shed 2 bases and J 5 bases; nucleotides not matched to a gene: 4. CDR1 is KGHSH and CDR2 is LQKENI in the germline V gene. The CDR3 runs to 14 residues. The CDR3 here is CASSPRQGKTEAFF. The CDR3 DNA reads TGTGCCAGCTCACCAAGACAGGGGAAGACTGAAGCTTTCTTT.

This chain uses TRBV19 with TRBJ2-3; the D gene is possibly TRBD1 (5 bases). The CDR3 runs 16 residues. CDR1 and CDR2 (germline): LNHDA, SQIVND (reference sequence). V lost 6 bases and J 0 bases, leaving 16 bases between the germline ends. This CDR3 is CASRSQGAPSTDTQYF. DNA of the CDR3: TGTGCCAGTAGGTCCCAGGGTGCCCCTAGCACAGATACGCAGTATTTT.

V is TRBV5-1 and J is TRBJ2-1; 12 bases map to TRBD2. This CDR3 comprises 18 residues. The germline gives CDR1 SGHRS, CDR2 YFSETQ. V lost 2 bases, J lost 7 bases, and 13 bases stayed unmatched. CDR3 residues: CASSFTSTSGSFPNEQFF. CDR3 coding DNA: TGCGCCAGCAGCTTTACTTCGACTAGCGGGAGTTTCCCGAATGAGCAGTTCTTC.

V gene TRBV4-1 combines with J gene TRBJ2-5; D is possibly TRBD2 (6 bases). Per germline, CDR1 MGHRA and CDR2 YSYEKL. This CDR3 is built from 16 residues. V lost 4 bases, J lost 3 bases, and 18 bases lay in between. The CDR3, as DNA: TGCGCCAGCAGCCTCGGGACGGAGGGATATGAAGAGACCCAGTACTTC. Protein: CASSLGTEGYEETQYF.

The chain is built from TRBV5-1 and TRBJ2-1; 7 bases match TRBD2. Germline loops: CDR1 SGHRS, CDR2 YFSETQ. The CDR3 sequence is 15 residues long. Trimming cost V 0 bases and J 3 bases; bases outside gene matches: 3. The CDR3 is CASSLEASGYNEQFF. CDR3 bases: TGCGCCAGCAGCTTGGAAGCTAGCGGCTACAATGAGCAGTTCTTC.

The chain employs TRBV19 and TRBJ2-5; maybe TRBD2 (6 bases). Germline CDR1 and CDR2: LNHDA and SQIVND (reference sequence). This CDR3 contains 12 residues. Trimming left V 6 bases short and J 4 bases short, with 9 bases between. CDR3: CASSRRGETQYF. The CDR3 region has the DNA TGTGCCAGTAGCAGGAGGGGAGAGACCCAGTACTTC. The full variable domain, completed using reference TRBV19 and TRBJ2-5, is DGGITQSPKYLFRKEGQNVTLSCEQNLNHDAMYWYRQDPGQGLRLIYYSQIVNDFQKGDIAEGYSVSREKKESFPLTVTSAQKNPTAFYLCASSRRGETQYFGPGTRLLVL.

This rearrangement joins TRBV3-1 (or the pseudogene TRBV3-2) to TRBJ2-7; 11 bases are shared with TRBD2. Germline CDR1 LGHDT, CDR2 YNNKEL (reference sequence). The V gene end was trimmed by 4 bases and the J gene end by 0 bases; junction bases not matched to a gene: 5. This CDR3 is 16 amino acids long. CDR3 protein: CASSPITSGSSYEQYF. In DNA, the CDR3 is TGTGCCAGCAGCCCAATAACTAGCGGGAGCTCCTACGAGCAGTACTTC.